Here is one TCR beta chain with its context. Its specificity is not known. Attachment of unique molecular identifiers was made to individual cDNA molecules. TCRdb reprocessed the 5' RACE reads via MiXCR and lists one record per CDR3 protein. This sample yields about 97,000 distinct CDR3 sequences, of which approximately 14% are seen a single time; approximately 6.4% belongs to the top ten. The CDR3 consists of 14 residues. Germline CDR1 SQVTM, CDR2 ANQGSEA. V lost 6 bases to trimming and J lost 3 bases; unmatched junction nucleotides: 4. This sample is part of a study of early T cells in non-severe SARS-CoV-2 infection. Regarding the study as a whole: Anti-spike CD8 responses were favored by VDJdb matching, which missed private and CD4 specificities.

What was sequenced was whole blood. The clonotype comes from an adult who was a healthcare worker with PCR-confirmed SARS-CoV-2 infection or an uninfected control (not recorded which). The chain links TRBV29-1 to TRBJ2-1, with 11 positions matching TRBD1. The CDR3 loop reads CSVGTGGDYNEQFF. The CDR3 nucleotides read TGCAGCGTCGGGACAGGGGGAGACTACAATGAGCAGTTCTTC.